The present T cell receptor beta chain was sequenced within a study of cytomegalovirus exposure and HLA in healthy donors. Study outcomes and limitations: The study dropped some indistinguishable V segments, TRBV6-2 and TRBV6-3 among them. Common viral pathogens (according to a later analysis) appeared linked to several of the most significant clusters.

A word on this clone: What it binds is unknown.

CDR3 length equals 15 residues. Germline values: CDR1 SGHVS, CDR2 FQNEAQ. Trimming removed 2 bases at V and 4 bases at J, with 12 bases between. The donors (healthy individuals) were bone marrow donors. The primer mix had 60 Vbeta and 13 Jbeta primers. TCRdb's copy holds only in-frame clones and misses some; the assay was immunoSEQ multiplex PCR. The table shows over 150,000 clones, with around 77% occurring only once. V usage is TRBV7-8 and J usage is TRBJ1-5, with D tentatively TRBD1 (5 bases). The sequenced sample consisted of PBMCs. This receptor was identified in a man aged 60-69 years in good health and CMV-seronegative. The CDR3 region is CASSLLRQTNQPQHF. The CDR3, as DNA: TGTGCCAGCAGCTTACTCAGACAGACTAATCAGCCCCAGCATTTT.